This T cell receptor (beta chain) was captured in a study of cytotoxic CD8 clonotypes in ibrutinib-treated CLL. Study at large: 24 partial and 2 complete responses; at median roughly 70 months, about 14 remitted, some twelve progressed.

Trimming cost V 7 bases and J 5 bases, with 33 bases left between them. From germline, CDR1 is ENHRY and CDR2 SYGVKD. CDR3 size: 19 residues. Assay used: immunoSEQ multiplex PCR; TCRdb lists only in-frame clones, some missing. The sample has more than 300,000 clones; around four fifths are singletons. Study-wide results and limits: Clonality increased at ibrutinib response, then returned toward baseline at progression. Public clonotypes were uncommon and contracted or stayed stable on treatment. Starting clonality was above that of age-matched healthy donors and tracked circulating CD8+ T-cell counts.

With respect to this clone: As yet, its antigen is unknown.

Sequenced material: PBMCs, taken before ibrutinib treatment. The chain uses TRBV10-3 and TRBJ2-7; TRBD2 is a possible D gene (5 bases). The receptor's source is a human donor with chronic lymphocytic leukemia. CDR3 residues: CAIKIGGAGWGDRLHEQYF. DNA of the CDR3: TGTGCCATCAAGATAGGAGGCGCGGGCTGGGGAGATCGCTTACACGAGCAGTACTTC.